The rows below give T cell receptor beta chains drawn from one sample of a study of shared clonotypes between healthy human individuals. The repertoire was sequenced with immunoSEQ multiplex PCR; TCRdb's copy has only in-frame clones and lacks some. The sample has about 2,100,000 clones, just over 90% seen once. Sequencing was done on a sample of naive CD8+ T cells from PBMCs. The receptors originated from a man aged 18-30 years in good health. Some clones in this sample may be carry-over from other donors' samples. Each CDR3 is given with its conserved first and last residue. D genes are given only for firm matches.

>TRBV27|TRBJ2-7|TRBD2
CASTLDPSGSTYEQYF
TGTGCCAGCACCCTAGACCCTAGCGGGAGCACCTACGAGCAGTACTTC
>TRBV5-1|TRBJ1-1|NA
CASSRTPGHPNTEAFF
TGCGCCAGCAGCCGTACACCCGGACACCCGAACACTGAAGCTTTCTTT
>TRBV27|TRBJ2-6|NA
CASGGSGANVLTF
TGTGCCAGCGGGGGGTCTGGGGCCAACGTCCTGACTTTC
>TRBV27|TRBJ1-5|NA
CASRPGGGQPQHF
TGTGCCAGCAGACCAGGCGGAGGACAGCCCCAGCATTTT
>TRBV9|TRBJ2-3|TRBD2
CASSVPKPTGEGPTWTSGPDTQYF
TGTGCCAGCAGCGTACCCAAGCCTACAGGGGAAGGACCCACGTGGACTAGCGGACCAGATACGCAGTATTTT
>TRBV7-9|TRBJ2-3|NA
CASGRTEDSDTQYF
TGTGCCAGCGGGCGGACAGAAGACTCAGATACGCAGTATTTT
>TRBV28|TRBJ1-4|NA
CASSYPARRAINEKLFF
TGTGCCAGCAGTTACCCAGCACGACGCGCCATTAATGAAAAACTGTTTTTT
>TRBV5-3|TRBJ1-1|NA
CARSLSRGRRTF
TGTGCCAGAAGCCTGAGTCGAGGGAGGAGGACGTTT
>TRBV27|TRBJ2-3|NA
CASSSPPWPTPDTDTQYF
TGTGCCAGCAGTTCACCCCCCTGGCCAACCCCAGATACAGATACGCAGTATTTT
>TRBV9|TRBJ2-5|TRBD1
CASSGRGPGQVLQETQYF
TGTGCCAGCAGCGGCCGAGGGCCGGGACAGGTACTCCAAGAGACCCAGTACTTC
>TRBV27|TRBJ2-1|TRBD2
CASRTGAGESAPYNEQFF
TGTGCCAGCAGGACAGGAGCGGGAGAATCCGCCCCTTACAATGAGCAGTTCTTC